Sequencing of this TCR beta chain was carried out in a study of OX40 agonist ivuxolimab in advanced cancers. Sequencing used immunoSEQ multiplex PCR; TCRdb keeps in-frame clones, though not all of them. There are more than 85,000 clones in the sample; 91% occur only once, and 0.25% to 0.35% lies in the top ten. The germline CDR1 and CDR2 sequences are SNHLY and FYNNEI. The CDR3 is 14 amino acids. Trimming took 2 bases from V and 7 from J, leaving 15 bases between them. The sequencing used CD4+ or CD8+ T cells sorted from blood, collected in a trial of the OX40 agonist ivuxolimab. The sequence derives from an adult with an advanced solid tumor such as melanoma, head and neck, liver or kidney cancer. The chain joins TRBV2 to TRBJ2-7; perhaps TRBD1 as D (5 bases). CDR3 nucleotide sequence: TGTGCCAGCAGTGAACAAGCAGGGTTAGGTGAGCAGTACTTC. It translates to CASSEQAGLGEQYF.